The 17 T cell receptor beta chains in this list originate from one sample, sequenced in a study of T cells in Graves' hyperthyroidism and ophthalmopathy. Authors of the study amplified TCR beta CDR3 regions from RNA transcripts. A first-round RT-PCR of the TCR CDR3 used the HTBI primer set. TCRdb reprocessed the multiplex PCR reads with MiXCR, giving one entry per CDR3 protein. Of about 380,000 distinct CDR3 sequences in the sample, around 20% were seen once. What was sequenced was blood. These receptors all come from a man aged 18 to 29 with Graves' ophthalmopathy.

The V and J genes are TRBV14 and TRBJ1-2; D is possibly TRBD1 (5 bases). The CDR3 sequence is 15 residues long. The ends were cut back, 4 bases at V and 6 bases at J, with 18 bases in the middle. Germline values: CDR1 SGHDN, CDR2 FVKESK. This CDR3 reads CASSRPGEDSNGYTF. CDR3 bases: TGTGCCAGCAGCCGGCCGGGGGAGGATTCGAATGGCTACACCTTC.

This clonotype was recorded a few times. This chain connects TRBV15 to TRBJ2-3, with TRBD1 matching 10 bases. V gave up 10 bases and J gave up 3 bases; unmatched junction bases: 7. The CDR3 contains 14 residues. Germline V gene lookup returns CDR1 LNHNV and CDR2 YYDKDF (reference sequence). CDR3 residues: CAISDRGLTDTQYF. The DNA of the CDR3 is TGTGCCATCTCAGACAGGGGGCTAACAGATACGCAGTATTTT. The full variable domain, in which reference TRBV15 and TRBJ2-3 provide the parts outside the CDR3, is DAMVIQNPRYQVTQFGKPVTLSCSQTLNHNVMYWYQQKSSQAPKLLFHYYDKDFNNEADTPDNFQSRRPNTSFCFLDIRSPGLGDTAMYLCAISDRGLTDTQYFGPGTRLTVL.

This clonotype came up many times. This sequence joins TRBV10-2 and TRBJ1-2; 11 nucleotides match TRBD1. Losses at the gene ends were 6 bases for V and 6 bases for J; bases not matched to a gene: 3. In germline, CDR1 is WSHSY, CDR2 SAAADI. This CDR3 has 13 amino acids. The CDR3, as DNA: TGCGCCAGCAGGGACAGGGGGCTGGATGGCTACACCTTC. Protein sequence: CASRDRGLDGYTF.

This clonotype was recorded a few times. The gene calls are TRBV5-1 and TRBJ2-5; possibly TRBD2 for D (7 bases). Between the trimmed V and J ends, which lost 1 base and 4 bases, there was a span of 17 bases. This CDR3 is built from 16 residues. CDR1 SGHRS and CDR2 YFSETQ come from the germline V gene. This CDR3 reads CASSLIGGGPRETQYF. The CDR3 DNA reads TGCGCCAGCAGCTTGATCGGCGGGGGCCCCCGAGAGACCCAGTACTTC.

This clonotype was detected a few times. V is TRBV28 and J is TRBJ1-5; TRBD1 matches 11 bases. CDR3 length: 16 amino acids. CDR1 is MDHEN, CDR2 SYDVKM, per germline. Trimming cost V 6 bases and J 3 bases; bases outside gene matches: 7. CDR3: CASRPRTGGYNQPQHF. The CDR3 DNA follows: TGTGCCAGCAGACCCCGGACAGGGGGCTACAATCAGCCCCAGCATTTT.

This clonotype turned up a few times. This chain connects TRBV19 to TRBJ2-7, with TRBD2 matching over 7 bases. The CDR3 loop spans 14 amino acids. The germline CDR1 and CDR2 sequences are LNHDA and SQIVND (reference sequence). Trimming cost V 7 bases and J 0 bases; bases outside gene matches: 6. This CDR3 reads CASKGRESSYEQYF. The CDR3 DNA reads TGTGCCAGTAAGGGGCGGGAGAGCTCCTACGAGCAGTACTTC.

This clonotype came up many times. This rearrangement joins TRBV12-3 or TRBV12-4 to TRBJ2-1; no definite D call. V was trimmed by 8 bases and J by 8 bases, leaving 13 bases between them. This CDR3 has 12 amino acids. The DNA of the CDR3 is TGTGCCAGCGGCGGTGATGGGGATGAGCAGTTCTTC. Translation gives CASGGDGDEQFF.

In this sample, this clonotype turned up many times. This chain links TRBV6-1 with TRBJ1-2, with TRBD1 as a possible D gene (5 bases). The CDR3 has 15 amino acids. Germline CDR1 and CDR2: MNHNS and SASEGT. V gave up 10 bases and J gave up 8 bases, with 26 bases separating them. CDR3: CATQPLGLGQGGYTF. In nucleotides, the CDR3 is TGTGCCACGCAACCCTTGGGTCTGGGCCAGGGCGGCTACACCTTC.

In this sample, this clonotype turned up many times. This rearrangement joins TRBV2 to TRBJ1-3; perhaps TRBD1 as D (6 bases). Between the trimmed V and J ends, which lost 6 bases and 0 bases, there was a span of 15 bases. This CDR3 region has 16 residues. Germline CDR1 reads SNHLY; CDR2 reads FYNNEI. The CDR3 DNA sequence: TGTGCCAGCAGCGCCCTTATGACAGGCTCTGGAAACACCATATATTTT. Its protein is CASSALMTGSGNTIYF.

This clonotype was counted between two and nine times. The DNA of the CDR3 is TGTGCCAGTAGACAGAGGACCCAAGAGACCCAGTACTTC. Its translation is CASRQRTQETQYF. This chain links TRBV19 with TRBJ2-5, with no clear D. This CDR3 has 13 residues. V gave up 6 bases and J gave up 1 base, with 9 bases separating them. Germline V gene data show CDR1 as LNHDA and CDR2 as SQIVND (reference sequence).

This clonotype was recorded at least ten times. The rearrangement joins TRBV11-2 to TRBJ2-7; 9 positions agree with TRBD1. V shed 1 base, J shed 2 bases, and the junction held 0 bases outside the gene matches. Looked up from germline, CDR1 is SGHAT and CDR2 is FQNNGV. This CDR3 has 14 amino acids. The CDR3 is CASSLGQGAYEQYF. The DNA for the CDR3 is TGTGCCAGCAGCTTAGGACAGGGGGCCTACGAGCAGTACTTC.

Concerning this clonotype itself: A much larger clone lies one base from this, so it may be a read error. V usage is TRBV7-2 and J usage is TRBJ2-5; 7 positions agree with TRBD1. The CDR3 loop spans 14 amino acids. The germline gives CDR1 SGHTA, CDR2 FQGNSA. The CDR3, as DNA: TGTGCCAACAGCTTATCCGCTGGACAGGAGCACCAGTACTTC. Protein: CANSLSAGQEHQYF.

This clonotype was found many times. The chain links TRBV2 to TRBJ1-1; no reliable D call. Trimming shortened V by 3 bases and J by 1 base, and 6 bases separated the two germline ends. This CDR3 region has 13 residues. CDR1 and CDR2 from the germline V gene are SNHLY and FYNNEI. CDR3 sequence (DNA): TGTGCCAGCAGTGAGGAGGGGAACACTGAAGCTTTCTTT. Amino acid sequence: CASSEEGNTEAFF.

This clonotype was counted a few times. V is TRBV4-2 and J is TRBJ1-5; D may be TRBD1 (5 bases). CDR3 length: 17 amino acids. Looked up from germline, CDR1 is LGHNA and CDR2 is YNFKEQ. The V and J ends lost 0 bases and 6 bases respectively, with 18 bases between them. CDR3 sequence reads: CASSQDSEGALGQPQHF. CDR3 nucleotide sequence: TGTGCCAGCAGCCAAGATTCAGAAGGGGCATTGGGTCAGCCCCAGCATTTT.

This clonotype was detected only a few times. The rearrangement links TRBV27 to TRBJ1-2; D possibly corresponds to TRBD1 (5 bases). This CDR3 has 15 amino acids. V shed 1 base and J shed 1 base, with 10 bases lying between them. Germline V gene data show CDR1 as MNHEY and CDR2 as SMNVEV (reference sequence). CDR3: CASSLLSRGNYGYTF. DNA of the CDR3: TGTGCCAGCAGTTTATTAAGTAGGGGTAACTATGGCTACACCTTC.

Details on this clonotype: A much more abundant neighbour one base away suggests this may be a read error. The chain joins TRBV20-1 to TRBJ1-4; D is unresolved. The CDR3 contains 16 residues. Germline V gene lookup returns CDR1 DFQATT and CDR2 SNEGSKA (reference sequence). V was cut by 1 base and J by 0 bases, with 12 bases left in between. The CDR3 DNA is TGCAGTGCTAGAGGCCGGACGGCTGCAACTAATGAAAAACTGTTTTTT. It yields the protein CSARGRTAATNEKLFF.

This clonotype has more than one count but fewer than ten. A much larger clone differs by one base, so this may be a read error. V gene TRBV6-1 combines with J gene TRBJ2-7; 8 bases fit TRBD1. CDR1 and CDR2 from the germline V gene are MNHNS and SASEGT. V lost 6 bases, J lost 2 bases, and 3 bases stayed unmatched. The CDR3 is 13 amino acids. CDR3 loop: CASRLQGAYEQYF. The CDR3 nucleotides are TGTGCCAGCAGGTTACAGGGGGCCTACGAGCAGTACTTC.